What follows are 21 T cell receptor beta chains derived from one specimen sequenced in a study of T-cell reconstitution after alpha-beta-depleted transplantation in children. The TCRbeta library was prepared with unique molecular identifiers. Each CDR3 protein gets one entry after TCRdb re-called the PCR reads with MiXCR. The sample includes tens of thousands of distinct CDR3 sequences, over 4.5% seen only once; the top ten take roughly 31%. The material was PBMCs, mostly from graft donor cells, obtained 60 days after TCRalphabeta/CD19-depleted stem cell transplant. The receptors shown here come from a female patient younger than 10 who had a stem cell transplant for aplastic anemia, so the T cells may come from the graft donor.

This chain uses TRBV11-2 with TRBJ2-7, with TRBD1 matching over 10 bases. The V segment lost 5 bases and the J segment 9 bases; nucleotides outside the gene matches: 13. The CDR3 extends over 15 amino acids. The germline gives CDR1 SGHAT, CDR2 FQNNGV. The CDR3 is CASSPAGTGDRGQYF. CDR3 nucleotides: TGTGCCAGCAGCCCTGCCGGGACAGGGGACCGGGGGCAGTACTTC.

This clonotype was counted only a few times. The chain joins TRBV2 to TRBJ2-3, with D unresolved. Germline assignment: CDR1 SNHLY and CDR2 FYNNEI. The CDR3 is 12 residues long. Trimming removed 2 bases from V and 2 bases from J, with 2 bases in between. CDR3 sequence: CASSEHTDTQYF. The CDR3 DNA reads TGTGCCAGCAGTGAACACACAGATACGCAGTATTTT. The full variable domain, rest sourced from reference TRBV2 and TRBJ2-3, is EPEVTQTPSHQVTQMGQEVILRCVPISNHLYFYWYRQILGQKVEFLVSFYNNEISEKSEIFDDQFSVERPDGSNFTLKIRSTKLEDSAMYFCASSEHTDTQYFGPGTRLTVL.

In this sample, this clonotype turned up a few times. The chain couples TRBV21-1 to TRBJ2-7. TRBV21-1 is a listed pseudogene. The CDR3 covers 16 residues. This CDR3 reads CASSKDRLEFAYEQYV. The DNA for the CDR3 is TGTGCCAGCAGCAAAGACCGCCTGGAATTCGCCTACGAGCAGTACGTC.

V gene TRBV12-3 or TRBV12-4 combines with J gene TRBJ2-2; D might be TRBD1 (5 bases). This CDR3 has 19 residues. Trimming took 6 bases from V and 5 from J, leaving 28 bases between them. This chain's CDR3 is CASRTHRRGLQRSTGELFF. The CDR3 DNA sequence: TGTGCCAGCAGGACCCATCGAAGGGGCCTCCAAAGGAGTACCGGGGAGCTGTTTTTT.

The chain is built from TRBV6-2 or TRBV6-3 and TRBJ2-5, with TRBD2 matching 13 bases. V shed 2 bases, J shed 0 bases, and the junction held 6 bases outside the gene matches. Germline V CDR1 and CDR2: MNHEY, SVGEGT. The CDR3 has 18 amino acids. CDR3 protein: CASSYGGTSGDHQETQYF. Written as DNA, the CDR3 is TGTGCCAGCAGTTACGGCGGGACTAGCGGGGACCACCAAGAGACCCAGTACTTC.

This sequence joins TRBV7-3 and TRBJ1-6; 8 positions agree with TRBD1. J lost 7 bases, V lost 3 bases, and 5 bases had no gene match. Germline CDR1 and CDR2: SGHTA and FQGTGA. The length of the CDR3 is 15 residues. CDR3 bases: TGTGCCAGCAGCTTCTTGACAGGGGCGAATTCACCCCTCCACTTT. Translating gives CASSFLTGANSPLHF.

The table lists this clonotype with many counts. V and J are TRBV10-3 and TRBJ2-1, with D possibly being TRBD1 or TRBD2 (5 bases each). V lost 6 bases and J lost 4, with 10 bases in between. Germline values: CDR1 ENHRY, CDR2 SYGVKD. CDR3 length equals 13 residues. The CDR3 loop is CAISGTDYNEQFF. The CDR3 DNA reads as TGTGCCATCAGCGGGACGGATTACAATGAGCAGTTCTTC.

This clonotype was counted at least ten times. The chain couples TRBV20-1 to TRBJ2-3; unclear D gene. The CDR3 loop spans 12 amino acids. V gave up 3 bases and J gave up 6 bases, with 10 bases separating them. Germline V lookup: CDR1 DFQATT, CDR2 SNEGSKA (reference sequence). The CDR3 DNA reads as TGCAGTGCTAGTTATTTGGCCGATACGCAGTATTTT. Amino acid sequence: CSASYLADTQYF.

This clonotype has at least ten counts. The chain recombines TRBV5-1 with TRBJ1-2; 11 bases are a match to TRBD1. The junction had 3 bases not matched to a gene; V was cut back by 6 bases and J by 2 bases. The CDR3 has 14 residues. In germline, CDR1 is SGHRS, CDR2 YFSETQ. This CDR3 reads CASTRDRGNYGYTF. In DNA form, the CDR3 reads TGCGCCAGCACGAGGGACAGGGGGAACTATGGCTACACCTTC.

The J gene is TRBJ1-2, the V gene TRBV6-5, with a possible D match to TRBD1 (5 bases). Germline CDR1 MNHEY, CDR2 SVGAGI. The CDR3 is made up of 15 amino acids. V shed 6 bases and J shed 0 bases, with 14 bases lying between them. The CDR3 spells CASRGRDGTNYGYTF. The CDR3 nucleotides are TGTGCCAGCAGGGGCAGGGACGGAACTAACTATGGCTACACCTTC.

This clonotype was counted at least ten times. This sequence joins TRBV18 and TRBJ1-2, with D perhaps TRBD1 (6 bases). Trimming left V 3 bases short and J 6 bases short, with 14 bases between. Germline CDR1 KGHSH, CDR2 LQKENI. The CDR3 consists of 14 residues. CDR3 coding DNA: TGTGCCAGCTCACCTGAACCAGGGGCCCATGGCTACACCTTC. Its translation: CASSPEPGAHGYTF.

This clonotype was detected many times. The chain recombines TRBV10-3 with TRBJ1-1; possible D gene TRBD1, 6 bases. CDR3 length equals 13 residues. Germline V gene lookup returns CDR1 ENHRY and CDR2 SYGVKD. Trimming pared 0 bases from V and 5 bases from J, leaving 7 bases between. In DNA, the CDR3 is TGTGCCATCAGTGAGTCAGGGGGAACTGAAGCTTTCTTT. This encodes CAISESGGTEAFF.

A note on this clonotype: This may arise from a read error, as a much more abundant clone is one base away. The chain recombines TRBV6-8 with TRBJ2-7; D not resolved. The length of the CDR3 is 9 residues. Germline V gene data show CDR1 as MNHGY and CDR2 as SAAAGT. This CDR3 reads CASRQVGIF. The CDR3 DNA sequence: TGTGCCAGCAGACAAGTGGGTATCTTC.

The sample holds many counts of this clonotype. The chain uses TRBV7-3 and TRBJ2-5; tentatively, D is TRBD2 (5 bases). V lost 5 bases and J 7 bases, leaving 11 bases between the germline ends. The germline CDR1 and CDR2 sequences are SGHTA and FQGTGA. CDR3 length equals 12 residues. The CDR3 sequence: CASSPGSGTQYF. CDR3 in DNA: TGTGCCAGCAGCCCGGGGTCGGGGACCCAGTACTTC.

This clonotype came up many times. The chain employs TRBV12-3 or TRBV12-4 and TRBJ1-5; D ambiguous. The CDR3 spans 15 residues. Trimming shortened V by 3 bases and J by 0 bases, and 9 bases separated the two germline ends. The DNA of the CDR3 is TGTGCCAGCAGTTTCGGTCAGCATAGCAATCAGCCCCAGCATTTT. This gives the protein CASSFGQHSNQPQHF.

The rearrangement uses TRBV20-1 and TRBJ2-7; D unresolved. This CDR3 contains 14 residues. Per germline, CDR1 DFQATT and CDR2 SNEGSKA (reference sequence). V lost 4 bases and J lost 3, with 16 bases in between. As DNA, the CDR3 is TGCAGTGCTATAAGGCGCCAGGAAAACTACGAGCAGTACTTC. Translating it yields CSAIRRQENYEQYF.

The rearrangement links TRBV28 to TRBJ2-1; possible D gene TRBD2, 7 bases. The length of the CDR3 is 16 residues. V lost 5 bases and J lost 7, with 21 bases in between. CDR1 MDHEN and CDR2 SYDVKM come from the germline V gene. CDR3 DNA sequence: TGTGCCAGCAGTACCCCGGGGGGCCTTGTCCGAAATGAGCAGTTCTTC. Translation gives CASSTPGGLVRNEQFF.

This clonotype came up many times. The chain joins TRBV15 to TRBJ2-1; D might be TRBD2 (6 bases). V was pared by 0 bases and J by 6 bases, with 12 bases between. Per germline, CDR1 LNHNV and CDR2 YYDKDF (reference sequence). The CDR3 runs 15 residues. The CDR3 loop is CATSRDPGGINEQFF. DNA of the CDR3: TGTGCCACCAGCAGAGATCCCGGGGGAATCAATGAGCAGTTCTTC. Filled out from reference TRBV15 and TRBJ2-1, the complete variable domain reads DAMVIQNPRYQVTQFGKPVTLSCSQTLNHNVMYWYQQKSSQAPKLLFHYYDKDFNNEADTPDNFQSRRPNTSFCFLDIRSPGLGDTAMYLCATSRDPGGINEQFFGPGTRLTVL.

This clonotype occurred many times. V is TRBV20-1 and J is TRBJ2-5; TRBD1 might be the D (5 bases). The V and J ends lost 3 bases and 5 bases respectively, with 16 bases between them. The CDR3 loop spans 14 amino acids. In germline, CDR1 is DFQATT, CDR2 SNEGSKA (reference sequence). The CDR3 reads CSASGWGRYETQYF. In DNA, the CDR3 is TGCAGTGCTAGCGGGTGGGGCCGATACGAGACCCAGTACTTC.

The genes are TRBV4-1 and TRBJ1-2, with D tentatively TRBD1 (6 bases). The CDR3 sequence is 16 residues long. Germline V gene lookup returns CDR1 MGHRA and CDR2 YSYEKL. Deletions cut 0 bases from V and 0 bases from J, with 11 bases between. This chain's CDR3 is CASSQDYGGANYGYTF. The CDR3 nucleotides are TGCGCCAGCAGCCAAGATTACGGGGGCGCTAACTATGGCTACACCTTC.

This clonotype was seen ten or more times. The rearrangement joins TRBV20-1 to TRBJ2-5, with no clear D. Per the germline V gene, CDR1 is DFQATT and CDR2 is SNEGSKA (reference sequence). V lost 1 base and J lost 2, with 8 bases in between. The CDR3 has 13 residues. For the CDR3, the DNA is TGCAGTGCTAGAGCGGGTTCGCAAGAGACCCAGTACTTC. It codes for CSARAGSQETQYF.